The sequence of this T cell receptor beta chain was determined in a study of monozygotic twins with cystic fibrosis. About the research overall: Libraries were built from 3 to 3.5 micrograms of fragmented DNA using about 16 PCR cycles.

This clone was counted a single time. Only in-frame clones appear in the TCRdb table, and some are missing; sequencing was by immunoSEQ multiplex PCR. The sample carries about 16,000 clones, almost 97% recorded once. Trimming removed 1 base at V and 4 bases at J, with 10 bases between. The CDR3 covers 15 residues. The V gene's germline CDR1 is SNHLY and CDR2 FYNNEI. The J gene is TRBJ1-4, the V gene TRBV2, with D unclear. The TCR comes from a girl aged 2 to 10 with cystic fibrosis. The specimen was blood. CDR3 DNA: TGTGCCAGCAGTGAAGGGCGGTGGGATAATGAAAAACTGTTTTTT. This codes for CASSEGRWDNEKLFF. Looking up the rest from reference TRBV2 and TRBJ1-4 gives the full variable domain: EPEVTQTPSHQVTQMGQEVILRCVPISNHLYFYWYRQILGQKVEFLVSFYNNEISEKSEIFDDQFSVERPDGSNFTLKIRSTKLEDSAMYFCASSEGRWDNEKLFFGSGTQLSVL.